The 14 T cell receptor beta chains presented below share a single source sample, sequenced in a study of cytotoxic CD8 clonotypes in ibrutinib-treated CLL. Profiled with immunoSEQ multiplex PCR; TCRdb holds only in-frame clones, not every one. Of some 130,000 clones in the sample, approximately 85% are singletons; the top ten hold 2% to 2.5%. The input for sequencing was PBMCs, taken after 24 months of ibrutinib treatment. The source of these receptors is a human donor with chronic lymphocytic leukemia.

This clone was detected once. This sequence joins TRBV7-6 and TRBJ2-1; D is undetermined. This CDR3 is 11 amino acids long. Trimming took off 3 bases at V and 8 bases at J, with 5 bases between the two ends. Germline V gives CDR1 SGHVS, CDR2 FNYEAQ. The CDR3 reads CASSLSYEQFF. In DNA, the CDR3 is TGTGCCAGCAGCTTGAGCTATGAGCAGTTCTTC.

CDR3 coding DNA: TGTGCCAGCAGCTTTGGGGACAGAGCCTACGAGCAGTACTTC. Protein product: CASSFGDRAYEQYF. The chain combines TRBV7-2 with TRBJ2-7; 7 bases line up with TRBD1. Germline V gene lookup returns CDR1 SGHTA and CDR2 FQGNSA. CDR3 length equals 14 residues. With V trimmed by 3 bases and J by 2 bases, 4 bases remained unmatched.

This chain connects TRBV7-2 to TRBJ1-5; D not resolved. CDR3 size: 13 residues. The germline V gene has CDR1 SGHTA and CDR2 FQGNSA. Trimming removed 5 bases at V and 2 bases at J, with 7 bases between. As DNA, the CDR3 is TGTGCCAGCAGCCCACCGGGCAATCAGCCCCAGCATTTT. This encodes CASSPPGNQPQHF.

The chain joins TRBV11-2 to TRBJ2-7; D is perhaps TRBD1 (6 bases). Germline-derived CDR1 and CDR2 are SGHAT and FQNNGV. Trimming stripped 5 bases from V and 0 bases from J, with 8 bases between. The length of the CDR3 is 13 residues. As DNA, the CDR3 is TGTGCCAGCAGCCTGGGACACTCCTACGAGCAGTACTTC. Its protein is CASSLGHSYEQYF.

This chain connects TRBV28 to TRBJ2-5, with TRBD1 identical over 7 bases. Germline trimming cut 6 bases from V and 1 base from J; bases unmatched to any gene: 14. CDR1 is MDHEN and CDR2 is SYDVKM in the germline V gene. This CDR3 spans 17 amino acids. The CDR3 here is CASSYLGHTGAQETQYF. The CDR3 DNA follows: TGTGCCAGCAGCTACCTTGGTCATACAGGGGCCCAAGAGACCCAGTACTTC.

This sequence joins TRBV4-1 and TRBJ1-2; D is uncertain. Germline V gene data show CDR1 as MGHRA and CDR2 as YSYEKL. Trimming took 2 bases from V and 2 from J, leaving 9 bases between them. The CDR3 is 14 residues long. CDR3 amino acids: CASSQTEVNYGYTF. The CDR3 coding sequence is TGCGCCAGCAGCCAAACGGAAGTGAACTATGGCTACACCTTC.

This chain uses TRBV4-1 with TRBJ1-2; D unclear. V lost 5 bases and J lost 5, with 15 bases in between. Germline V gives CDR1 MGHRA, CDR2 YSYEKL. The CDR3 is made up of 14 amino acids. The CDR3 loop is CASSARDSGYGYTF. Here the CDR3 DNA reads TGCGCCAGCAGCGCAAGGGATAGTGGATATGGCTACACCTTC.

The genes are TRBV30 and TRBJ1-1, with D tentatively TRBD1 (6 bases). With 2 bases removed from V and 6 bases from J, the gap between germline ends came to 10 bases. The CDR3 runs 12 residues. Germline assignment: CDR1 GTSNPN and CDR2 SVGIG (reference sequence). CDR3 sequence: CAWSPGAPEAFF. The CDR3 bases are TGTGCCTGGAGTCCAGGGGCCCCTGAAGCTTTCTTT.

This clone was picked up many times. The chain carries TRBV2 and TRBJ2-7; 8 nucleotides line up with TRBD1. The germline CDR1 and CDR2 sequences are SNHLY and FYNNEI. V shed 1 base and J 6 bases; nucleotides not matched to a gene: 14. This CDR3 contains 17 residues. The CDR3 sequence: CASSEVSTLGQAREQYF. As DNA, the CDR3 is TGTGCCAGCAGTGAAGTTTCTACCCTGGGACAGGCGCGCGAGCAGTACTTC.

The V call is TRBV28, the J call TRBJ1-3; 7 bases match TRBD1. CDR1 and CDR2 from the germline V gene are MDHEN and SYDVKM. The CDR3 consists of 16 residues. With 3 bases clipped from V and 0 bases from J, the junction kept 5 bases outside the gene matches. CDR3 in amino acids: CASSFGQVFSGNTIYF. CDR3 sequence (DNA): TGTGCCAGCAGTTTCGGACAGGTGTTCTCTGGAAACACCATATATTTT.

The rearrangement uses TRBV6-5 and TRBJ2-7; 9 positions match TRBD1. The CDR3 consists of 12 residues. The germline V gene has CDR1 MNHEY and CDR2 SVGAGI. Unmatched junction bases numbered 5, after V lost 6 bases and J lost 8 bases. CDR3 coding DNA: TGTGCCAGCAGGGGACAGGGCTTAAAGCAGTACTTC. It codes for CASRGQGLKQYF.

The chain uses TRBV9 and TRBJ1-4; D is possibly TRBD1 (5 bases). The CDR3 contains 14 residues. V was cut by 4 bases and J by 4 bases, with 11 bases left in between. Germline V lookup: CDR1 SGDLS, CDR2 YYNGEE. CDR3 DNA sequence: TGTGCCAGCAGCCGGGGCCAGAGTAATGAAAAACTGTTTTTT. Protein product: CASSRGQSNEKLFF.

V gene TRBV28 combines with J gene TRBJ1-2; D remains ambiguous. V lost 10 bases, J lost 7 bases, and 13 bases lay in between. From germline, CDR1 is MDHEN and CDR2 SYDVKM. The CDR3 is 11 amino acids. CDR3 bases: TGTGCCACCACCCTGGCTGGTGGCTACACCTTC. It translates to CATTLAGGYTF.

The rearrangement links TRBV11-2 to TRBJ1-3, with 7 bases fitting TRBD1. The CDR3 extends over 15 amino acids. Germline CDR1 is SGHAT and CDR2 is FQNNGV. V lost 6 bases to trimming and J lost 0 bases; unmatched junction nucleotides: 5. The CDR3 reads CASSSGGISGNTIYF. The CDR3, as DNA: TGTGCCAGCAGTTCAGGGGGAATCTCTGGAAACACCATATATTTT. The full variable domain, in which reference TRBV11-2 and TRBJ1-3 provide the parts outside the CDR3, is EAGVAQSPRYKIIEKRQSVAFWCNPISGHATLYWYQQILGQGPKLLIQFQNNGVVDDSQLPKDRFSAERLKGVDSTLKIQPAKLEDSAVYLCASSSGGISGNTIYFGEGSWLTVV.